The text below deals with one T cell receptor (beta chain). What it binds is not known. It was with 60 Vbeta and 13 Jbeta primers that the PCR ran. Measured with immunoSEQ multiplex PCR; TCRdb has only the in-frame clones, and not every one. The table records roughly 140,000 clones, around 72% of them present only once. Trimming removed 4 bases from V and 7 bases from J, with 22 bases in between. The length of the CDR3 is 15 residues. Germline assignment: CDR1 GTSNPN and CDR2 SVGIG (reference sequence). Donors likely had unrecorded immune exposures despite being nominally healthy when sampled. This sample is part of a study of cytomegalovirus exposure and HLA in healthy donors. Points from the study as a whole: Earlier results showed most TCR beta V segments being productive about 87% or about 30% of the time.

Specimen: PBMCs. The chain combines TRBV30 with TRBJ2-5; a weak D match, TRBD1 (7 bases). The clonotype comes from a human donor in good health. CDR3 sequence: CAWMEWRGPVATQYF. The CDR3 DNA sequence: TGTGCCTGGATGGAGTGGAGGGGGCCTGTCGCGACCCAGTACTTC.